This T cell receptor beta chain was sequenced during a study of CD8 T cells in ankylosing spondylitis. The study's findings and limits: In peripheral blood, disease-linked CD8+ clones occurred at relatively low frequencies. Prior work had noted some motif variants in reactive arthritis blood and synovial fluid.

This clonotype showed up just once. As yet, its antigen is unknown. Trimming removed 2 bases at V and 5 bases at J, with 16 bases between. Germline values: CDR1 LGHNA, CDR2 YSLEER. The CDR3 sequence is 17 residues long. Generation of TCR beta libraries employed quantitative 5'-RACE incorporating molecular barcodes. TCRdb reprocessed the 5' RACE reads with MiXCR, giving one entry per CDR3 protein. This sample yields about 150,000 distinct CDR3 sequences, of which more than 40% are seen a single time; 12% to 15% belongs to the top ten. J is TRBJ1-6 and V is TRBV4-3; maybe TRBD1 (5 bases). The sequence derives from a male donor with ankylosing spondylitis. The sample taken for sequencing was synovial fluid, either unsorted or a sorted T cell fraction (not recorded which). The CDR3 reads CASSQLGGGWNNSPLHF. The CDR3, as DNA: TGCGCCAGCAGCCAACTGGGGGGGGGTTGGAATAATTCACCCCTCCACTTT.